This is a list of T cell receptor beta chains from one sample in a study of T-cell memory formation after mild COVID-19. TCRdb re-analysed the 5' RACE reads in MiXCR, keeping a single row per CDR3 protein. The top ten hold 9.5% to 15% of the sample, which has under 200,000 distinct CDR3 sequences, roughly 28% seen once. Sequencing input: PBMCs or a T cell subset sorted from them (not recorded which). The receptors were sampled from an adult woman who had mild COVID-19 (a few samples of this study predate the infection). Cell type and time point are not known. The CDR3 runs from the conserved cysteine through the conserved F or W. Fields, in order: D gene, V gene, J gene, clone size, CDR3 protein, CDR3 DNA. The D gene is left open where the match is weak. Clone size, where shown, is once, few, many, or a class for clones that have expanded.

-	TRBV7-8	TRBJ1-1	once	CASSPMTVGPDTEAFF	TGTGCAAGCAGCCCAATGACAGTCGGCCCCGACACTGAAGCTTTCTTT
-	TRBV29-1	TRBJ2-5	-	CSVAAGTQETQYF	TGCAGCGTTGCCGCCGGGACGCAAGAGACCCAGTACTTC
-	TRBV12-3/TRBV12-4	TRBJ2-2	-	CASSDSANTGELFF	TGTGCCAGCTCGGACAGCGCGAACACCGGGGAGCTGTTTTTT
-	TRBV10-3	TRBJ1-2	-	CAISDLRVVDGYTF	TGTGCCATCAGTGATTTGAGGGTGGTGGATGGCTACACCTTC
-	TRBV6-1	TRBJ1-5	-	CASSEAWAGSGQPQHF	TGTGCCAGCAGTGAAGCATGGGCAGGGTCCGGGCAGCCCCAGCATTTT
TRBD1	TRBV12-3/TRBV12-4	TRBJ1-4	-	CASSRTGNLSPGEKLFF	TGTGCCAGCAGTCGGACAGGGAACCTGTCCCCTGGGGAAAAACTGTTTTTT
-	TRBV9	TRBJ2-1	-	CASSVLAGAGGNEQFF	TGTGCCAGCAGCGTATTAGCAGGGGCGGGTGGCAATGAGCAGTTCTTC
TRBD1	TRBV20-1	TRBJ1-2	-	CSARPWTGSYGYTF	TGCAGTGCTAGACCCTGGACAGGAAGCTATGGCTACACCTTC
TRBD1	TRBV7-3	TRBJ1-6	-	CASSSGQAYSPLHF	TGTGCCAGCAGCTCCGGACAGGCGTACTCACCCCTCCACTTT
TRBD1	TRBV4-1	TRBJ2-3	-	CASSQDREADRGTDTQYF	TGCGCCAGCAGCCAAGATAGGGAGGCGGACAGGGGGACAGATACGCAGTATTTT
-	TRBV20-1	TRBJ1-1	-	CSASPGVRQGNTEAFF	TGCAGTGCTAGCCCCGGGGTCCGTCAGGGGAACACTGAAGCTTTCTTT
TRBD2	TRBV6-1	TRBJ2-1	-	CASSAGLAVYNEQFF	TGTGCCAGCAGTGCGGGACTAGCGGTCTACAATGAGCAGTTCTTC
-	TRBV4-1	TRBJ2-1	-	CASSQDLAIGNEQFF	TGCGCCAGCAGCCAAGATCTGGCTATCGGCAATGAGCAGTTCTTC
-	TRBV20-1	TRBJ2-7	few	CSARDHRHSSYEQYF	TGCAGTGCTAGAGATCACAGGCATAGCTCCTACGAGCAGTACTTC
-	TRBV20-1	TRBJ2-7	-	CSARTHSYEQYF	TGCAGTGCTAGGACACACTCCTACGAGCAGTACTTC
-	TRBV4-3	TRBJ2-2	few	CASSWGLDTGELFF	TGCGCCAGCAGCTGGGGGCTAGACACCGGGGAGCTGTTTTTT
TRBD1	TRBV7-9	TRBJ1-1	-	CASRQGASEAFF	TGTGCCAGCCGACAGGGGGCCTCTGAAGCTTTCTTT
-	TRBV30	TRBJ2-7	-	CAYHQLDRYEQYF	TGTGCCTACCATCAACTAGACCGTTACGAGCAGTACTTC
TRBD1	TRBV7-8	TRBJ2-3	few	CASSLRDRVVIGTDTQYF	TGTGCCAGCAGCCTCCGGGACAGGGTTGTTATTGGTACAGATACGCAGTATTTT
-	TRBV29-1	TRBJ2-2	few	CSVREGLYTGELFF	TGCAGCGTTCGAGAGGGCCTTTACACCGGGGAGCTGTTTTTT
-	TRBV7-2	TRBJ1-3	few	CASSPRGGGSGNTIYF	TGTGCCAGCAGCCCACGGGGCGGGGGCTCTGGAAACACCATATATTTT
-	TRBV7-8	TRBJ2-5	-	CASSRPNSQPLRETQYF	TGTGCCAGCAGCCGGCCAAACTCGCAACCTTTACGGGAGACCCAGTACTTC
-	TRBV24-1	TRBJ1-2	few	CATSDPTGTFDVGYTF	TGTGCCACCAGTGATCCCACCGGAACCTTTGACGTCGGCTACACCTTC
-	TRBV20-1	TRBJ1-2	-	CSARAPGQAMDGYTF	TGCAGTGCTAGAGCCCCTGGACAAGCGATGGATGGCTACACCTTC
-	TRBV7-2	TRBJ2-1	many	CASSSRVYNEQFF	TGTGCCAGCAGCTCCCGGGTCTACAATGAGCAGTTCTTC
TRBD1	TRBV7-2	TRBJ2-7	-	CASSRDRGRDEQYF	TGTGCCAGCAGCCGGGACAGGGGAAGGGACGAGCAGTACTTC
TRBD2	TRBV7-9	TRBJ2-1	-	CASSLTSGGPNEQFF	TGTGCCAGCAGCCTGACTAGCGGGGGGCCCAATGAGCAGTTCTTC
-	TRBV2	TRBJ2-7	few	CASSPSGYTYEQYF	TGTGCCAGCAGTCCCTCAGGATACACCTACGAGCAGTACTTC
-	TRBV4-2	TRBJ1-1	few	CASSHPYTEAFF	TGTGCCAGCAGCCACCCATACACTGAAGCTTTCTTT
TRBD1	TRBV5-4	TRBJ1-2	-	CASSSAGRGLVYGYTF	TGTGCCAGCAGCTCGGCGGGGAGGGGGCTTGTCTATGGCTACACCTTC
-	TRBV7-9	TRBJ2-2	-	CAATSRLSGELFF	TGTGCCGCTACTTCGCGGCTTTCCGGGGAGCTGTTTTTT
-	TRBV6-2/TRBV6-3	TRBJ1-1	-	CASSYSGSYTEAFF	TGTGCCAGCAGTTACAGTGGGTCGTACACTGAAGCTTTCTTT
TRBD1	TRBV11-2	TRBJ2-7	-	CASSSLGQGQYEQYF	TGTGCCAGCAGCTCCCTGGGACAGGGTCAGTACGAGCAGTACTTC
-	TRBV5-5	TRBJ2-3	once	CASSFLGGQDTQYF	TGTGCCAGCAGCTTCTTGGGGGGGCAGGATACGCAGTATTTT
-	TRBV12-3/TRBV12-4	TRBJ2-2	few	CASSPSLWVTGELFF	TGTGCCAGCAGCCCCAGTTTGTGGGTAACCGGGGAGCTGTTTTTT